Given below is one T cell receptor beta chain in context. The V and J ends lost 3 bases and 1 base respectively, with 7 bases between them. The length of the CDR3 is 14 residues. From germline, CDR1 is SEHNR and CDR2 FQNEAQ (reference sequence). These data belong to a study of blood T cell repertoires in COVID-19. Study-wide background: From T cells, B-cell-depleted T cells, or PBMCs came the material, which was cDNA or gDNA.

Measured with immunoSEQ multiplex PCR; TCRdb has only the in-frame clones, and not every one. Here the sample spans about 240,000 clones, around 85% being singletons. Source material: peripheral blood. The J gene is TRBJ1-5, the V gene TRBV7-9; D is perhaps TRBD1 (6 bases). The receptor was isolated from a man aged 60-69 years with acute or convalescent COVID-19. DNA for the CDR3: TGTGCCAGCAGCTTCGGACAGAGCAATCAGCCCCAGCATTTT. Translating gives CASSFGQSNQPQHF.